Listed below are T cell receptor beta chains from one sample, sequenced in a study of T cell responses to AZD1222 COVID-19 vaccine. Assay used: immunoSEQ multiplex PCR; TCRdb lists only in-frame clones, some missing. The sample contains around 270,000 clones, 90% to 95% of which appear only once. The sequences come from peripheral blood, collected 28 days after the second AZD1222 dose. The receptors were gathered from an adult who received the AZD1222 COVID-19 vaccine. CDR3s include the opening cysteine and the closing phenylalanine or tryptophan. D genes are given only for firm matches. Size is stated for part of the rows, as once, few or many counts, or as a class when the clone is expanded.

d_gene | abundance | j_gene | v_gene | CDR3nt | CDR3aa
. | . | TRBJ1-1 | TRBV23-1 | TGCGCCAGCAGTCAATCCTGCACTGAAGCTTTCTTT | CASSQSCTEAFF
. | . | TRBJ2-7 | TRBV5-1 | TGCGCCAGCAGCTTGGGAGGGGATGAGCAGTACTTC | CASSLGGDEQYF
TRBD1 | . | TRBJ2-4 | TRBV19 | TGTGCCAGTAGTGTCCAGGGGGCGAACGACATTCAGTACTTC | CASSVQGANDIQYF
TRBD1 | . | TRBJ1-5 | TRBV6-6 | TGTGCCAGCAGTAGGACAGGGGGACAACAGCCCCAGCATTTT | CASSRTGGQQPQHF
TRBD2 | . | TRBJ2-7 | TRBV4-1 | TGCGCCAGCAGCCAAGCGGTCGGACTAGCGGGGGACCTTCCCTACGAGCAGTACTTC | CASSQAVGLAGDLPYEQYF
. | . | TRBJ2-7 | TRBV27 | TGTGCCAGCAGACCGACTAGTGGCGGGGAGCAGTACTTC | CASRPTSGGEQYF
. | . | TRBJ1-6 | TRBV6-2/TRBV6-3 | TGTGCCAGCAGTTACACTCACAGTGTTAATTCACCCCTCCACTTT | CASSYTHSVNSPLHF
. | . | TRBJ1-6 | TRBV9 | TGTGCCAGCAGAAGGTCCGGCGCGAATTCACCCCTCCACTTT | CASRRSGANSPLHF
. | . | TRBJ2-7 | TRBV5-4 | TGTGCCAGCAGCTTGTATCAGTCCTCCTACGAGCAGTACTTC | CASSLYQSSYEQYF
. | . | TRBJ1-2 | TRBV5-8 | TGTGCCAGCAGTTGGGGGATCTACGGCTACACCTTC | CASSWGIYGYTF
. | . | TRBJ1-2 | TRBV9 | TGTGCCAGCGGAGACCTCGGCAGCCCTTCCTATGGCTACACCTTC | CASGDLGSPSYGYTF
. | . | TRBJ2-7 | TRBV10-1 | TGCGCCAGCAGCGTAGGAAGCGTCAGCTCCTACGAGCAGTACTTC | CASSVGSVSSYEQYF
. | . | TRBJ2-7 | TRBV7-2 | TGTGCCAGCAGCTTACGGGGACGGTTTAACTACGAGCAGTACTTC | CASSLRGRFNYEQYF
TRBD1 | . | TRBJ1-6 | TRBV2 | TGTGCCAGCACTGACAGGGGGACACCTACCCTCCACTTT | CASTDRGTPTLHF
. | . | TRBJ2-1 | TRBV6-5 | TGTGCCAGCAGCCGTCAAGCTGAGCAGTTCTTC | CASSRQAEQFF
. | . | TRBJ2-1 | TRBV7-3 | TGTGCCAGCAGCTTAACCGGACCAGCTGAGCAGTTCTTC | CASSLTGPAEQFF
TRBD1 | . | TRBJ2-7 | TRBV28 | TGTGCCAGCAGTTCCCCCGGACAGGGCTGGGAGCAGTACTTC | CASSSPGQGWEQYF
. | . | TRBJ1-3 | TRBV5-1 | TGCGCCAGCAGCCCGTGGGGGGCGATCGGAAACACCATATATTTT | CASSPWGAIGNTIYF
. | . | TRBJ1-2 | TRBV12-3/TRBV12-4 | TGTGCCAGCAGCCAGCGGGGCGCTTTTGGCTACACCTTC | CASSQRGAFGYTF
. | . | TRBJ2-2 | TRBV19 | TGTGCCAGTAGTAACCCAGGGGCGGCCGGGGAGCTGTTTTTT | CASSNPGAAGELFF
. | . | TRBJ2-1 | TRBV2 | TGTGCCAGCAGTGAAAGACAGAGCTCCTACAATGAGCAGTTCTTC | CASSERQSSYNEQFF
. | . | TRBJ2-2 | TRBV9 | TGTGCCAGCAGCACCATGGGCACATACACCGGGGAGCTGTTTTTT | CASSTMGTYTGELFF
. | . | TRBJ1-2 | TRBV29-1 | TGCAGCGTTGGGGAGCTAGACCGAGCTAACTATGGCTACACCTTC | CSVGELDRANYGYTF
. | . | TRBJ1-1 | TRBV7-2 | TGTGCCAGCAGCTTAGGGATAGGGGCTGAAGCTTTCTTT | CASSLGIGAEAFF
. | . | TRBJ2-7 | TRBV28 | TGTGCCAGCAGTGCTGGCCCCTACGAGCAGTACTTC | CASSAGPYEQYF
. | . | TRBJ1-5 | TRBV24-1 | TGTGCCACCAGTACCGCCCCAGGTATTGACCAGCCCCAGCATTTT | CATSTAPGIDQPQHF
. | once | TRBJ2-1 | TRBV12-3/TRBV12-4 | TGTGCCAGCAGTGCCGGGGATCCATATGAGCAGTTCTTC | CASSAGDPYEQFF
. | . | TRBJ2-5 | TRBV7-9 | TGTGCCAGCAGCCCAACCCTGCAAGAGACCCAGTACTTC | CASSPTLQETQYF
TRBD1 | . | TRBJ2-1 | TRBV3-1/TRBV3-2 | TGTGCCAGCAGCCAAAACAGGGGGAATGAGCAGTTCTTC | CASSQNRGNEQFF